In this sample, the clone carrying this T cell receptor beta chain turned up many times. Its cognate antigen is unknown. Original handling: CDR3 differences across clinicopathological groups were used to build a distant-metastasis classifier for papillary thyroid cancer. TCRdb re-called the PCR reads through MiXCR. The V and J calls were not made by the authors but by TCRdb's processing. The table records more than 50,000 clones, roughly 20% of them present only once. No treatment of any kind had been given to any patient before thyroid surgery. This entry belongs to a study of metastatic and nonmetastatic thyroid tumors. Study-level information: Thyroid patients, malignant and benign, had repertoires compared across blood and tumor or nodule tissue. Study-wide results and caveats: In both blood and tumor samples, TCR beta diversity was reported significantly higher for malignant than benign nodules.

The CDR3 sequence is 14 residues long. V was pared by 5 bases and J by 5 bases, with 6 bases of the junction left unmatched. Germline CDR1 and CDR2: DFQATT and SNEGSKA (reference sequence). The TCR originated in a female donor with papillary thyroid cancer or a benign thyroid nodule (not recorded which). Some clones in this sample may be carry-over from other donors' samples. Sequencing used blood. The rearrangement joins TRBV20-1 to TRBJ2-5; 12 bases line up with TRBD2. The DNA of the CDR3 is TGCAGTGCTCCGAGCGGGACTAGCGGGGAGACCCAGTACTTC. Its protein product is CSAPSGTSGETQYF.